This T cell receptor (beta chain) was obtained from a study of CD8+ T cells in alopecia areata. V dropped 4 bases and J dropped 9; count of bases not matched to a gene: 8. Germline CDR1 reads SGHRS; CDR2 reads YFSETQ. This CDR3 has 13 amino acids. Specified treatment: oral pan-JAK inhibitor, 5-10 mg twice daily. Sequencing templates came from extracted RNA that was reverse transcribed into cDNA. Method: immunoSEQ multiplex PCR; TCRdb's copy keeps in-frame clones and lacks some. The sample has around 100,000 clones; about three fifths are singletons. The sample here was CD8+ T cells sorted from blood, taken between weeks 55 and 65, from a patient treated with tofacitinib. This chain connects TRBV5-1 to TRBJ1-2; 8 positions agree with TRBD1. The clonotype was recovered from a human donor with alopecia areata. CDR3 amino acids: CASSLGQAYSYTF. CDR3 bases: TGCGCCAGCAGCCTGGGACAGGCATACAGCTACACCTTC.